Each of the 4 T cell receptor beta chains below was sequenced from the same sample in a study of radiation and T cells in renal cell carcinoma. Repertoires were generated with immunoSEQ multiplex PCR, while TCRdb's copy carries only in-frame clones and drops some. The sample lists roughly 130,000 clones; more than 75% were seen once. Specified time point: blood 2 weeks post-SBRT. The treatment: 15 Gy SBRT to primary tumor, nephrectomy 4 weeks later. Here the sequenced sample was blood, taken from a patient whose treatment included radiotherapy and nephrectomy. These receptors were taken from a woman aged 70 to 79 with renal cell carcinoma.

The rearrangement joins TRBV7-6 to TRBJ1-1; maybe TRBD1 (6 bases). The CDR3 sequence is 14 residues long. CDR1 is SGHVS, CDR2 FNYEAQ, per germline. Trimming pared 5 bases from V and 4 bases from J, leaving 14 bases between. The CDR3 bases are TGTGCCAGCAGCCTACCAGGGGAAATCACTGAAGCTTTCTTT. Protein product: CASSLPGEITEAFF.

This clone was counted once. This chain links TRBV5-1 with TRBJ2-3, with 14 bases fitting TRBD2. This CDR3 has 19 amino acids. Unmatched junction bases numbered 10, after V lost 4 bases and J lost 0 bases. Looked up from germline, CDR1 is SGHRS and CDR2 is YFSETQ. The CDR3 loop reads CASSPIRTSGGTSTDTQYF. CDR3 DNA sequence: TGCGCCAGCAGCCCCATAAGGACTAGCGGGGGGACTAGCACAGATACGCAGTATTTT.

The chain joins TRBV4-1 to TRBJ2-2; 15 positions agree with TRBD2. J was trimmed by 0 bases and V by 4 bases; bases with no gene match: 3. Germline CDR1 and CDR2: MGHRA and YSYEKL. CDR3 length: 18 residues. CDR3 bases: TGCGCCAGCAGCCCACGGACTAGCGGGGGGGCGAACACCGGGGAGCTGTTTTTT. The encoded protein is CASSPRTSGGANTGELFF.

This chain joins TRBV11-1 and TRBJ2-3, with 8 bases fitting TRBD2. With 2 bases clipped from V and 2 bases from J, the junction kept 3 bases outside the gene matches. The CDR3 covers 15 residues. The V gene's germline CDR1 is SGHAT and CDR2 FQDESV (reference sequence). CDR3 sequence reads: CASSLWRGDTDTQYF. In nucleotides, the CDR3 is TGTGCCAGCAGCTTATGGCGGGGGGACACAGATACGCAGTATTTT.